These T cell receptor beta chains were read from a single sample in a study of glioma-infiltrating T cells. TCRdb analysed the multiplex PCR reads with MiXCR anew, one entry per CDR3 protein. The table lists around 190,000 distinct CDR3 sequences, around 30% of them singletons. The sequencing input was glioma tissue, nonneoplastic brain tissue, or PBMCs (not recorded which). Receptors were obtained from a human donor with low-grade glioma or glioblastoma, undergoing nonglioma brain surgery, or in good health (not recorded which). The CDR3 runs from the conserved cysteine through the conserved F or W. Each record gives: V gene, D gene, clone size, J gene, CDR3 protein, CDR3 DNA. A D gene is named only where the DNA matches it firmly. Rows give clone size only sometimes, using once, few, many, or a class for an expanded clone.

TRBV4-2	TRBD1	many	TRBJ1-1	CASSPTGGAVNTEAFF	TGTGCCAGCAGCCCCACAGGGGGCGCCGTGAACACTGAAGCTTTCTTT
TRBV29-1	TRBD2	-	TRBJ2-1	CSIWTSGRGNELFF	TGCAGCATCTGGACTAGCGGGAGGGGGAATGAGCTGTTCTTC
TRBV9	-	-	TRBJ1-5	CASSVEPQGNQPQHF	TGTGCCAGCAGCGTAGAACCTCAGGGGAATCAGCCCCAGCATTTT
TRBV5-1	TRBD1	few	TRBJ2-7	CASSLGQGTNEQYF	TGCGCCAGCAGCTTGGGACAGGGTACGAACGAGCAGTACTTC
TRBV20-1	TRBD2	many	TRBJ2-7	CSARMVPGTSGSYEQYF	TGCAGTGCTAGAATGGTTCCAGGGACTAGCGGGAGTTACGAGCAGTACTTC
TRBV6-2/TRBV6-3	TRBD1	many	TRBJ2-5	CASSGGQGPGETQYF	TGTGCCAGCAGTGGGGGACAGGGCCCAGGCGAGACCCAGTACTTC
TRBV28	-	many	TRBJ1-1	CATQTGNTEAFF	TGTGCCACCCAAACCGGGAACACTGAAGCTTTCTTT
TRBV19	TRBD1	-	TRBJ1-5	CASSTDRVYSNQPQHF	TGTGCCAGTAGTACGGACAGGGTGTATAGCAATCAGCCCCAGCATTTT
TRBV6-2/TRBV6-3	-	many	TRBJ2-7	CASSLGTREQYF	TGTGCCAGCAGCCTTGGAACTCGAGAGCAGTACTTC
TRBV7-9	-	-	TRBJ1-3	CASSPQTNTIYF	TGTGCCAGCAGCCCCCAAACGAACACCATATATTTT
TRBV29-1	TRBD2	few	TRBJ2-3	CSVASGRLADTQYF	TGCAGCGTTGCTAGCGGGAGATTAGCCGATACGCAGTATTTT
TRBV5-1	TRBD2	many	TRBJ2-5	CASRPGLAGETQYF	TGCGCCAGCAGACCGGGACTAGCGGGAGAGACCCAGTACTTC
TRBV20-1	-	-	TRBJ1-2	CSPVSGNVYTF	TGCAGTCCGGTTTCTGGTAATGTCTACACCTTC
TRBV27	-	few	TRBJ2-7	CATTGNYEQYF	TGTGCCACCACAGGGAACTACGAGCAGTACTTC
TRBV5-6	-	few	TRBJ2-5	CASSLVALEETQYF	TGTGCCAGCAGCTTGGTCGCGCTAGAGGAGACCCAGTACTTC
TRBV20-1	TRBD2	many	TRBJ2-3	CSARTSAGDTQYF	TGCAGTGCCCGGACTAGCGCCGGAGATACGCAGTATTTT
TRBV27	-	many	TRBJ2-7	CASSLTIYDYEQYF	TGTGCCAGCAGCCTGACAATTTACGACTACGAGCAGTACTTC
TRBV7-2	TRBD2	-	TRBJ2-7	CARSSPRESYEQYF	TGTGCCAGAAGCTCTCCGCGGGAGAGCTACGAGCAGTACTTC
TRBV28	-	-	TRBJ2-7	CASSTYYYDQYF	TGTGCCAGCAGTACCTACTACTACGATCAGTACTTC
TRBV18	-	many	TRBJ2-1	CASSPSSGQKGNEQFF	TGTGCCAGCTCACCCTCCTCCGGTCAAAAGGGGAATGAGCAGTTCTTC
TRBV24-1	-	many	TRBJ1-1	CATSDLGGPTEAFF	TGTGCCACCAGTGATTTGGGGGGGCCCACTGAAGCTTTCTTT
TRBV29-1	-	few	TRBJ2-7	CSATEPGHEQYF	TGCAGCGCCACAGAACCCGGACACGAGCAGTACTTC
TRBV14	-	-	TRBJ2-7	CASSQVGFTYEQYF	TGTGCCAGCAGCCAAGTGGGGTTTACCTACGAGCAGTACTTC
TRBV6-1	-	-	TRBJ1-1	CASIEDRSTEAFF	TGTGCCAGCATTGAGGACAGATCCACTGAAGCTTTCTTC
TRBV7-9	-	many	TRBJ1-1	CATGAENTEAFF	TGTGCCACCGGGGCCGAGAACACTGAAGCTTTCTTT